These T cell receptor beta chains were read from a single sample in a study of CD4 T cells in relation to SARS-CoV-2 and coronaviruses. The data were produced by immunoSEQ multiplex PCR, yet TCRdb's version contains in-frame clones alone and is incomplete. The profile shows roughly 18,000 clones, about 72% of them singletons. Their cognate antigens are unknown. Sample: CD4+ T cells from PBMCs, cultured in vitro. Receptor source: a human donor in good health. Each CDR3 is given with its conserved first and last residue. A D gene is named only where the DNA matches it firmly. The size entry is marked missing in some rows and otherwise reads once, few, many or a size class.

abundance,v_gene,j_gene,d_gene,CDR3nt,CDR3aa
NA,TRBV28,TRBJ1-3,NA,TGTGCCAGCAGTCCCGGGGAGGCTGGAAACACCATATATTTT,CASSPGEAGNTIYF
once,TRBV5-1,TRBJ2-7,NA,TGCGCCAGCAGCTTGGCCATTAGCGGCCAGGCGCCCTACGAGCAGTACTTC,CASSLAISGQAPYEQYF
NA,TRBV6-1,TRBJ1-1,NA,TGTGCCAGCAGTGCCCTGAGGGCAGGGACGAACACTGAAGCTTTCTTT,CASSALRAGTNTEAFF
NA,TRBV7-3,TRBJ2-3,NA,TGTGCCAGCAGGCAAACTAGGCTGGATACGCAGTATTTT,CASRQTRLDTQYF
NA,TRBV28,TRBJ1-1,TRBD1,TGTGCCAGCAGTTTATGGACCGGGACAGAGAACACTGAAGCTTTCTTT,CASSLWTGTENTEAFF
NA,TRBV15,TRBJ1-1,NA,TGTGCCACCAGCAGAGCCCCCGCTACGACCACTGAAGCTTTCTTT,CATSRAPATTTEAFF
few,TRBV5-1,TRBJ2-7,NA,TGCGCCAGCAGCTTGGATAGTACAGGGCGGGAGCAGTACTTC,CASSLDSTGREQYF
once,TRBV24-1,TRBJ2-3,TRBD2,TGTGCCACCAGCCCTGGGACTAGCGGACGCGCAGATACGCAGTATTTT,CATSPGTSGRADTQYF
NA,TRBV4-2,TRBJ2-5,TRBD2,TGTGCCAGCAGCCCCCGGGGGGGGCGGGTAGACCAAGAGACCCAGTACTTC,CASSPRGGRVDQETQYF
NA,TRBV28,TRBJ1-1,NA,TGTGCCGGGGCCAAGACATCCGTGGGTACTGAAGCTTTCTTT,CAGAKTSVGTEAFF
NA,TRBV30,TRBJ1-1,TRBD1,TGTGCCTGGAGTGTTGGGCAGGGGGTAGCAGCTTTCTTT,CAWSVGQGVAAFF
large,TRBV6-6,TRBJ1-1,NA,TGTGCCAGCAGTTACTCCAAAGGGTTGGGGGACACTGAAGCTTTCTTT,CASSYSKGLGDTEAFF
once,TRBV2,TRBJ2-7,NA,TGTGCCAGCATGAGGATTGGTTACGAGCAGTACTTC,CASMRIGYEQYF
NA,TRBV20-1,TRBJ2-4,TRBD2,TGCAGTGCTAGTCCAGCGGGATACAAAAACATTCAGTACTTC,CSASPAGYKNIQYF
NA,TRBV6-5,TRBJ1-3,NA,TGTGCCAGCAGTCCTGCACGGGGAAACACCATATATTTT,CASSPARGNTIYF
NA,TRBV30,TRBJ1-1,NA,TGTGCCTGGACCCACCCGCCGGGACGGACAAACACTGAAGCTTTCTTT,CAWTHPPGRTNTEAFF
few,TRBV5-1,TRBJ2-7,NA,TGCGCCAGCAGCTTGGCCACCGCGGCCTACGAGCAGTACTTC,CASSLATAAYEQYF
NA,TRBV6-5,TRBJ2-1,NA,TGTGCCAGCACCACGTTTTGGGGTGAGCAGTTCTTC,CASTTFWGEQFF
NA,TRBV10-2,TRBJ2-7,NA,TGCGCCAGCAGTGAGGACCCCTCCTACGAGCAGTACTTC,CASSEDPSYEQYF
NA,TRBV15,TRBJ2-3,NA,TGTGCCACCAGCTCGGAGCGGGCAGATACGCAGTATTTT,CATSSERADTQYF
NA,TRBV5-1,TRBJ1-4,NA,TGCGCCAGCAGCTTGGGCCAGTATGGTGAAAAACTGTTTTTT,CASSLGQYGEKLFF
NA,TRBV28,TRBJ1-1,NA,TGTGCCAGCAGTTTAACGAGGGAAGCTTTCTTT,CASSLTREAFF
NA,TRBV15,TRBJ2-1,TRBD2,TGTGCCACCAGCAGATCCAGGACTAGCGCTCACAATGAGCAGTTCTTC,CATSRSRTSAHNEQFF
NA,TRBV11-2,TRBJ2-7,NA,TGTGCCAGCAGCCCGGATCTGGGGACCTACGAGCAGTACTTC,CASSPDLGTYEQYF
NA,TRBV7-9,TRBJ1-1,TRBD1,TGTGCCAGCAGCCCCTGGACAGGGGGAAACACTGAAGCTTTCTTT,CASSPWTGGNTEAFF
few,TRBV13,TRBJ2-7,NA,TGTGCCAGCAGCTCGGTTAGCGGCTTCTACGAGCAGTACTTC,CASSSVSGFYEQYF
once,TRBV5-1,TRBJ2-7,NA,TGCGCCAGCAGCCGCGAGCCCTCGCGCCTGATCGAGCAGTACTTC,CASSREPSRLIEQYF
few,TRBV4-2,TRBJ2-7,TRBD2,TGTGCCAGCAGCCAAGCGACTAGCGGGCTCGAGCAGTACTTC,CASSQATSGLEQYF
NA,TRBV19,TRBJ1-5,NA,TGTGCCAGTAGTATAGCCTTCAATCAGCCCCAGCATTTT,CASSIAFNQPQHF
NA,TRBV18,TRBJ2-1,TRBD2,TGTGCCAGCTCACCCCTAGCGGGACCCTACAATGAGCAGTTCTTC,CASSPLAGPYNEQFF
NA,TRBV15,TRBJ2-1,TRBD2,TGTGCCACCAGCAGAGAGGGACTAGCGGGGGGGGAGCAGTTCTTC,CATSREGLAGGEQFF
NA,TRBV6-5,TRBJ2-5,NA,TGTGCCAGCGAACGGACTTTGCAAGAGACCCAGTACTTC,CASERTLQETQYF
NA,TRBV27,TRBJ1-5,NA,TGTGCCAGCAGTTTACGCGGGACGAATCAGCCCCAGCATTTT,CASSLRGTNQPQHF
NA,TRBV5-1,TRBJ1-5,NA,TGCGCCAGCAGCTTGGGGGCCAATCAGCCCCAGCATTTT,CASSLGANQPQHF
NA,TRBV18,TRBJ2-7,NA,TGTGCCAGCTCACCTTTTGGTGGTGGGAGTGCCTCAAACGAGCAGTACTTC,CASSPFGGGSASNEQYF
few,TRBV18,TRBJ2-1,NA,TGTGCCAGCTCACCAATTAGATACAATGAGCAGTTCTTC,CASSPIRYNEQFF
NA,TRBV7-9,TRBJ1-1,TRBD1,TGTGCCAGCAGCTTAGCCTTAGGACAGGGGGATGAAGCTTTCTTT,CASSLALGQGDEAFF
medium-sized,TRBV7-9,TRBJ2-2,TRBD2,TGTGCCAGCAGCTTAGGGACTAGCGGAATCGGTGGGGAGCTGTTTTTT,CASSLGTSGIGGELFF
NA,TRBV18,TRBJ2-3,TRBD2,TGTGCCAGCTCACCCGGACTAGCGGGAGTAGTTGTCACAGATACGCAGTATTTT,CASSPGLAGVVVTDTQYF
once,TRBV6-5,TRBJ2-2,NA,TGTGCCAGCAGTTACTCGGTGGACACCGGGGAGCTGTTTTTT,CASSYSVDTGELFF
few,TRBV21-1,TRBJ1-3,NA,TGTGCCAGCAGCAAAGTGGGGGGGGTCTCTGGAAACACCATATATTTT,CASSKVGGVSGNTIYF
NA,TRBV9,TRBJ2-7,TRBD2,TGTGCCAGCAGCGTAGTATCGGGAGGCGAGCAGTACTTC,CASSVVSGGEQYF
NA,TRBV28,TRBJ2-2,NA,TGTGCCAGTGGGGGTGGGGGCACCGGGGAGCTGTTTTTT,CASGGGGTGELFF
NA,TRBV2,TRBJ1-4,NA,TGTGCCAGCAGGGTGGACTGGGGGGATGAAAAACTGTTTTTT,CASRVDWGDEKLFF
NA,TRBV30,TRBJ2-1,NA,TGTGCCTGGAGCCGAAGTAATGAGCAGTTCTTC,CAWSRSNEQFF
NA,TRBV5-1,TRBJ1-6,TRBD1,TGCGCCAGCAGCTTGGCCGGGACAGACTATAATTCACCCCTCCACTTT,CASSLAGTDYNSPLHF
few,TRBV19,TRBJ1-5,NA,TGTGCCTGCGCTGGGGGGCACGATCAGCCCCAGCATTTT,CACAGGHDQPQHF
NA,TRBV11-2,TRBJ2-1,NA,TGTGCCAGCAACTCTCCGGGGGCTAGCGAGCGGGGTGAGCAGTTCTTC,CASNSPGASERGEQFF
NA,TRBV19,TRBJ1-1,NA,TGTGCCAGTAGTAATAACCAAAACACTGAAGCTTTCTTT,CASSNNQNTEAFF
NA,TRBV3-1/TRBV3-2,TRBJ2-3,NA,TGTGCCAGCAGCCAAGCGGGACCCATAACAGATACGCAGTATTTT,CASSQAGPITDTQYF
NA,TRBV19,TRBJ2-3,NA,TGTGCCAGTAGTACAGGGGCGAACACAGATACGCAGTATTTT,CASSTGANTDTQYF
NA,TRBV4-1,TRBJ2-7,TRBD2,TGCGCCAGCAGCCAAGAGCCGTCGCGGGAGATCTCCTACGAGCAGTACTTC,CASSQEPSREISYEQYF